This T cell receptor (beta chain) was found in a study of blood T cell repertoires in COVID-19. Looking at the study overall: PBMCs, B-cell-depleted T cells, or T cells provided the cDNA or gDNA that made up the material.

In the authors' workflow: How many nucleated cells were present was estimated from reference gene primer amplification. Using immunoSEQ multiplex PCR, the repertoire was profiled, and TCRdb retains in-frame clones only, with some absent. Clone size and V and J calls were adopted from that table, with D and trimming inferred from the DNA. This table holds some 500,000 clones, roughly 91% found once. V was trimmed by 1 base and J by 1 base, leaving 7 bases between them. CDR1 and CDR2 (germline): SGHAT, FQNNGV. The CDR3 contains 14 residues. Those enrolled in Seattle joined during active infection and were followed longitudinally afterward.

The receptor comes from a woman between 45 and 65 years old with COVID-19, enrolled during active disease. The specimen was peripheral blood. The chain is built from TRBV11-2 and TRBJ1-1; D gene ambiguous. The CDR3 DNA is TGTGCCAGCAGCTTAGTGGACTGGAACACTGAAGCTTTCTTT. This encodes CASSLVDWNTEAFF.